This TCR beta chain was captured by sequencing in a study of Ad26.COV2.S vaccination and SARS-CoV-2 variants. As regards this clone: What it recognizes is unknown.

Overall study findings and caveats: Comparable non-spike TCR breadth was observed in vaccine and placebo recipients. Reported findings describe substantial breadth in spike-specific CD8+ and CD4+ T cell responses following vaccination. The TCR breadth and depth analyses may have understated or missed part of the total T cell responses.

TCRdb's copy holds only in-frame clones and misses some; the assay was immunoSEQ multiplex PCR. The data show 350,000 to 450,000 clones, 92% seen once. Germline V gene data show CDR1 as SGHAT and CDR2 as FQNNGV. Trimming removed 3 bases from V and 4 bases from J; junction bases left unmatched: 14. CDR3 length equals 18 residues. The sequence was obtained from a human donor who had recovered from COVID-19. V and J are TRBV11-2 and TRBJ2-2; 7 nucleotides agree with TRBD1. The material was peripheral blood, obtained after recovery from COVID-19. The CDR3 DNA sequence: TGTGCCAGCAGCTTCTGGGTAGTGAGGGGGCGAGGCACCGGGGAGCTGTTTTTT. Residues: CASSFWVVRGRGTGELFF.